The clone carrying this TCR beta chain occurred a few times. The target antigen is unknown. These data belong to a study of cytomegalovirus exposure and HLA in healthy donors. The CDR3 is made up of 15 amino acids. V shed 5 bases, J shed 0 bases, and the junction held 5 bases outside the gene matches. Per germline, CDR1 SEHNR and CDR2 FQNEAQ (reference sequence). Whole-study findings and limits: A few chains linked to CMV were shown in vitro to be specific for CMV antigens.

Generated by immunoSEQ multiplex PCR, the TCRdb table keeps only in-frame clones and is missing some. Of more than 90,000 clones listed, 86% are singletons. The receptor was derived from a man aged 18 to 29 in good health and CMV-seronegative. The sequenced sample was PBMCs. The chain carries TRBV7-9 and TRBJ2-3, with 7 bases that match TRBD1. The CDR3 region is CASSLTGFSTDTQYF. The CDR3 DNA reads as TGTGCCAGCAGCCTGACAGGGTTTAGCACAGATACGCAGTATTTT.